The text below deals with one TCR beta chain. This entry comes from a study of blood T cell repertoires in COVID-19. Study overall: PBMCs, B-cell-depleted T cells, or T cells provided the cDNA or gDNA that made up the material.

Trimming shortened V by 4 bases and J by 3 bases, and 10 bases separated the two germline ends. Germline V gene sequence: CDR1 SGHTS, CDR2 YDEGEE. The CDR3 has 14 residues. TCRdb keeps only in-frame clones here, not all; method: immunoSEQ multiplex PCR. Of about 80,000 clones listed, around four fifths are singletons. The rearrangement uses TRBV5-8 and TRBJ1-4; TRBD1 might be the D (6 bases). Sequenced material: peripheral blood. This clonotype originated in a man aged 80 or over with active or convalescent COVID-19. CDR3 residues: CASSRTVANEKLFF. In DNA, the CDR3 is TGTGCCAGCAGCCGGACAGTGGCTAATGAAAAACTGTTTTTT.